The present T cell receptor beta chain was sequenced within a study of blood T cell repertoires in COVID-19. For the study at large: The United States, Italy and Spain provided the acute and convalescent COVID-19 samples.

The assay was immunoSEQ multiplex PCR, and TCRdb's table has in-frame clones only and misses some. The sample lists over 250,000 clones; about nine tenths were seen once. What was sequenced was peripheral blood. This receptor was taken from an older woman with acute or convalescent COVID-19.

The CDR3: CASSGGRQVTGELFF. DNA for the CDR3: TGTGCCAGTAGTGGTGGGAGGCAGGTCACCGGGGAGCTGTTTTTT. The rearrangement uses TRBV19 and TRBJ2-2; a weak D match, TRBD2 (6 bases). CDR1 is LNHDA, CDR2 SQIVND, per germline (reference sequence). CDR3 length equals 15 residues. Trimming removed 5 bases at V and 4 bases at J, with 14 bases between. Full variable domain (remainder filled in from reference TRBV19 and TRBJ2-2): DGGITQSPKYLFRKEGQNVTLSCEQNLNHDAMYWYRQDPGQGLRLIYYSQIVNDFQKGDIAEGYSVSREKKESFPLTVTSAQKNPTAFYLCASSGGRQVTGELFFGEGSRLTVL.